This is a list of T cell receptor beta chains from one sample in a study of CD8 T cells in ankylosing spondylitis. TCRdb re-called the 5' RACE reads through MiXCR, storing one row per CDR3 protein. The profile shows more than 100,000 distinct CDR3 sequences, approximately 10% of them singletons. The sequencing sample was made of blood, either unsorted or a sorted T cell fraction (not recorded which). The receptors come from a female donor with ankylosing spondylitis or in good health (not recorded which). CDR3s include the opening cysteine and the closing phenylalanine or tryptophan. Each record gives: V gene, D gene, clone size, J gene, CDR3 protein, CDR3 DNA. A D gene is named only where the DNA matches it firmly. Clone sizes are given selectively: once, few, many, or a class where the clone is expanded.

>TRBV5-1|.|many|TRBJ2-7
CASRAIGFYEQYF
TGCGCCAGCAGAGCTATAGGGTTCTACGAGCAGTACTTC
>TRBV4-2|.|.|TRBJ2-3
CASSQDPGQDTQYF
TGTGCCAGCAGCCAAGATCCCGGCCAAGATACGCAGTATTTT
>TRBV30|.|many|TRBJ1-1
CAWSPPDRTEAFF
TGTGCCTGGAGTCCCCCCGACAGAACTGAAGCTTTCTTT
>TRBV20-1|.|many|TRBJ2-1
CSAESRTDSYNEQFF
TGCAGTGCTGAATCACGGACAGACTCCTACAATGAGCAGTTCTTC
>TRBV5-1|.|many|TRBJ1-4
CASSFRGPNEKLFF
TGCGCCAGCAGCTTCAGGGGCCCTAATGAAAAACTGTTTTTT
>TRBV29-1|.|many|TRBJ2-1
CSAPKVAPRNNEQFF
TGCAGCGCCCCAAAGGTAGCCCCCCGCAACAATGAGCAGTTCTTC
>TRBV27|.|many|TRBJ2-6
CASSGTSGANVLTF
TGTGCCAGCAGCGGCACCTCTGGGGCCAACGTCCTGACTTTC
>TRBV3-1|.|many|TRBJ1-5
CASSQGGTPNQPQHF
TGTGCCAGCAGCCAGGGCGGGACACCGAATCAGCCCCAGCATTTT
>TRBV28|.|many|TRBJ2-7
CASLDSTDEQYF
TGTGCCAGCCTCGACAGTACCGACGAGCAGTACTTC
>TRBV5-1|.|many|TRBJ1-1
CASKSQFEAFF
TGCGCCAGCAAGTCCCAGTTTGAAGCTTTCTTT
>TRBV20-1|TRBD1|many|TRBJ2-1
CSITTGVKINEQFF
TGCAGTATAACCACAGGGGTAAAGATCAATGAGCAGTTCTTC
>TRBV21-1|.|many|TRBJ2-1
CASSRDYNEQFF
TGTGCCAGCAGCAGGGACTACAATGAGCAGTTCTTC
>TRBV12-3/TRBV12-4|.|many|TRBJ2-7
CASTRGYEQYF
TGTGCCAGCACGCGGGGCTACGAGCAGTACTTC
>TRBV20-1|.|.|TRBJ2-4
CSAVPHQRGGRGGIYIQYF
TGCAGTGCCGTCCCTCATCAACGGGGAGGAAGAGGAGGTATTTACATTCAGTACTTC
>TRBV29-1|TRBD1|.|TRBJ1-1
CSGQGEVTEAFF
TGCAGCGGACAGGGCGAAGTCACTGAAGCTTTCTTT
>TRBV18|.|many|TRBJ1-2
CASSLPGYGYTF
TGTGCCAGCTCACTTCCAGGCTATGGCTACACCTTC
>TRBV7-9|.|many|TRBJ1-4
CASSLGAGLATNEKLFF
TGTGCCAGCAGCTTAGGGGCCGGACTAGCGACTAATGAAAAACTGTTTTTT
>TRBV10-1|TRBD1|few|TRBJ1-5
CASPAAHRGGNQPQHF
TGCGCCAGCCCCGCGGCACACAGGGGAGGCAATCAGCCCCAGCATTTT
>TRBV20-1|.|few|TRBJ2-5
CSARPKYQETQYF
TGCAGTGCAAGACCTAAGTACCAAGAGACCCAGTACTTC
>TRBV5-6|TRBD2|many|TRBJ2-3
CASSLGLAFTDTQYF
TGTGCCAGCAGCTTGGGACTAGCCTTCACAGATACGCAGTATTTT
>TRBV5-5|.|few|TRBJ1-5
CASRRTLNPNQPQHF
TGTGCCAGCAGACGCACCTTAAACCCCAATCAGCCCCAGCATTTT
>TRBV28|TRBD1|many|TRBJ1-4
CASSSSGQGVEKLFF
TGTGCCAGCAGTTCTTCTGGACAGGGGGTTGAAAAACTGTTTTTT
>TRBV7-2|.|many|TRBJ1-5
CASKDSDSNQPQHF
TGTGCCAGCAAGGACTCTGATAGCAATCAGCCCCAGCATTTT
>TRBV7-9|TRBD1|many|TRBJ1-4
CASSTGTGDEKLFF
TGTGCCAGCAGTACCGGGACAGGGGATGAAAAACTGTTTTTT
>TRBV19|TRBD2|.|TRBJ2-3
CASRFSPRGDADTQYF
TGTGCCAGTAGATTCTCACCGCGGGGGGATGCCGATACGCAGTATTTT
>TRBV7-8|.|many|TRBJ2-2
CASSLSTWDTGELFF
TGTGCCAGCAGCTTATCGACATGGGACACCGGGGAGCTGTTTTTT
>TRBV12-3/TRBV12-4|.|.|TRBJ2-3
CASSFTGTNTQYF
TGTGCCAGCAGTTTCACTGGCACAAATACGCAGTATTTT
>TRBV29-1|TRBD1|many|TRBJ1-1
CSASRDRDVAEAFF
TGCAGCGCCTCGAGGGACAGGGATGTCGCTGAAGCTTTCTTT
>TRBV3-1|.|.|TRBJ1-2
CASSQGRIYSYTF
TGTGCCAGCAGCCAAGGACGGATTTATAGCTACACCTTC
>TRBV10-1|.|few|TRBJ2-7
CASSDGGDWVEQYF
TGCGCCAGCAGTGATGGCGGGGATTGGGTCGAGCAGTACTTC
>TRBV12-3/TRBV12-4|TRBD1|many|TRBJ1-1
CASSLPGQVVWTEAFF
TGTGCCAGCAGTCTCCCTGGACAGGTAGTTTGGACTGAAGCTTTCTTT
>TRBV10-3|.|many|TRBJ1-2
CAISESDGLYGYTF
TGTGCCATCAGTGAGTCGGACGGATTATATGGCTACACCTTC
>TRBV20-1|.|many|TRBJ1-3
CSAREPSGNTIYF
TGCAGTGCTAGGGAACCCTCTGGAAACACCATATATTTT
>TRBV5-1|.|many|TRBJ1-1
CASKENTEAFF
TGCGCCAGCAAGGAGAACACTGAAGCTTTCTTT
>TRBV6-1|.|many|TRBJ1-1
CASSVPRVGGTEAFF
TGTGCCAGCAGTGTCCCCCGAGTAGGGGGAACTGAAGCTTTCTTT
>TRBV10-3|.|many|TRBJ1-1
CAIRPQGVMGEAFF
TGTGCCATCAGGCCCCAAGGCGTAATGGGGGAAGCTTTCTTT
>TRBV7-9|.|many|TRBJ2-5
CASQGGPWETQYF
TGTGCCAGCCAGGGGGGGCCTTGGGAGACCCAGTACTTC
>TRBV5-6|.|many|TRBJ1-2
CASSRKYRDKDYGYTF
TGTGCCAGCAGCCGAAAATACCGGGACAAAGACTATGGCTACACCTTC
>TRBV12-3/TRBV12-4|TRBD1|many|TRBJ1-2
CASRIGTGGDNGGYTF
TGTGCCAGCAGGATCGGGACAGGGGGTGACAATGGCGGCTACACCTTC
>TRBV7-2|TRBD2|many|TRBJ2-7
CASSLLAGGPHEQYF
TGTGCCAGCAGCTTACTAGCGGGAGGGCCCCACGAGCAGTACTTC
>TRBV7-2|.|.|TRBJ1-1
CASSLRMGGLWVTEAFF
TGTGCCAGCAGCTTAAGGATGGGGGGGCTTTGGGTCACTGAAGCTTTCTTT
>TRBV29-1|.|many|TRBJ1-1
CSVVGGSHTEAFF
TGCAGCGTTGTCGGGGGGTCTCACACTGAAGCTTTCTTT
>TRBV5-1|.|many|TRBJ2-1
CASSLAGTLYANEQFF
TGCGCCAGCAGCTTGGCCGGGACTCTCTACGCCAATGAGCAGTTCTTC
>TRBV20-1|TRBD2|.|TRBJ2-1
CSASPTSGGLTLNEQFF
TGCAGTGCTAGCCCGACTAGCGGGGGCCTTACTCTTAATGAGCAGTTCTTC
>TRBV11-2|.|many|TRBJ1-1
CASSLRDEAFF
TGTGCCAGCAGCCTACGGGACGAAGCTTTCTTT
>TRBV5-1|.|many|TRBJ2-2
CASNPTGPNTGELFF
TGCGCCAGCAACCCGACAGGACCGAACACCGGGGAGCTGTTTTTT
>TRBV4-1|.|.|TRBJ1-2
CASSYRPHMYYGYTF
TGCGCCAGCTCCTACCGCCCCCACATGTACTATGGCTACACCTTC
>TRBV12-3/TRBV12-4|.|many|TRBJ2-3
CASSLWQGKDTQYF
TGTGCCAGCAGTTTGTGGCAGGGAAAAGATACGCAGTATTTT
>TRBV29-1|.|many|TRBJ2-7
CSVQGRSYEQYF
TGCAGCGTCCAGGGAAGGTCCTACGAGCAGTACTTC
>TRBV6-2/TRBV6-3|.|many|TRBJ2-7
CASSPNPTSWWEQYF
TGTGCCAGCAGTCCAAACCCGACTTCTTGGTGGGAGCAGTACTTC
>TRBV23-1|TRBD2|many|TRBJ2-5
CASSQSCWGGPQETQYF
TGCGCCAGCAGTCAATCGTGCTGGGGGGGACCTCAAGAGACCCAGTACTTC
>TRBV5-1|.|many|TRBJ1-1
CASSLSQFTEAFF
TGCGCCAGCAGCTTGTCCCAGTTCACTGAAGCTTTCTTT
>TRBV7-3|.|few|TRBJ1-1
CASSLQVNTEAFF
TGTGCCAGCAGCTTACAGGTGAACACTGAAGCTTTCTTT
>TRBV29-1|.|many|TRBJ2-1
CSAQGTNNEQFF
TGCAGCGCCCAGGGGACAAACAATGAGCAGTTCTTC
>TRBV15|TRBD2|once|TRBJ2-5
CATSSSSSGGETQYF
TGTGCCACCAGCAGCAGTTCTAGCGGGGGGGAGACCCAGTACTTC
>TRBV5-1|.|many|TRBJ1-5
CASSLQGSNQPQHF
TGCGCCAGCAGCCTACAGGGAAGCAATCAGCCCCAGCATTTT
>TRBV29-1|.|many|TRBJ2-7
CSVLVDSEQYF
TGCAGTGTCTTAGTAGATTCCGAGCAGTACTTC
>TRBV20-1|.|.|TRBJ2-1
CSANRPGTKNEQFF
TGCAGTGCCAACCGACCCGGGACAAAGAATGAGCAGTTCTTC
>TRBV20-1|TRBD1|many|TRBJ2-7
CSAPRTGYYEQYF
TGCAGTGCACCTCGGACAGGGTACTACGAGCAGTACTTC